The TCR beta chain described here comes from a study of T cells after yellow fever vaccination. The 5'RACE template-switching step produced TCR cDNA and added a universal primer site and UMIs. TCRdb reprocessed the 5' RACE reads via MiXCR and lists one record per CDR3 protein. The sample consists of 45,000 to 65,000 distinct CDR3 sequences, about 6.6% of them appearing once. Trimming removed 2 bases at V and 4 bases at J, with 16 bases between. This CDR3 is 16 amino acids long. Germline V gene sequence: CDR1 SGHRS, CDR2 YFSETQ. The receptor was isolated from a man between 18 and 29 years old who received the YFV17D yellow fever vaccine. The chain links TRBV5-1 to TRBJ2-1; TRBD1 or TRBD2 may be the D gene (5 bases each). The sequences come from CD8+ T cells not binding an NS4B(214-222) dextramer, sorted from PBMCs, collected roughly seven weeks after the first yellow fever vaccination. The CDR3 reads CASSFLWDGGYNEQFF. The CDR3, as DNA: TGCGCCAGCAGCTTTCTCTGGGATGGGGGTTACAATGAGCAGTTCTTC.